This TCR beta chain was observed in a study of regulatory T cells in long-lasting Graves disease (dated by TCRdb to 2020 to 2022). Some background on the complete study: Patients with newly diagnosed Graves' disease had been on antithyroid drugs for under 3 months. The study was conducted in China and was registered as a clinical trial. A total of some 35 samples underwent TCR sequencing, from some 13 patients with persistent Graves' disease and 20 patients with newly diagnosed Graves' disease. Peripheral blood TCR sequencing and RNA sequencing compared persistent Graves' disease patients with newly diagnosed Graves' disease patients.

Taken with the paper, the label for time point translates to: newly diagnosed GD, antithyroid drugs for less than 3 months. For both TCR sequencing and RNA sequencing, RNA was extracted from PBMCs in TRIzol. The diagnosis of Graves' disease followed American Thyroid Association guidelines. Patients for the study were recruited at an endocrinology department in Xi'an, China. Each patient gave 7 to 9.5 milliliters of peripheral blood, collected in an EDTA anticoagulant tube. Ficoll Paque Plus density gradient separation was used to isolate PBMCs, and no additional T cell sorting was done. An Agilent 2100 Bioanalyzer and agarose gel were used to assess RNA quality, and a NanoDrop 2000 was used to measure RNA concentration. The CDR3 goes from the cysteine to the phenylalanine over 18 residues. The DNA shown is the 54-base CDR3, in frame from base 1. At the junction V is shortened by 6 bases and J by 2 bases; bases outside the gene matches: 15. The germline V gene supplies CDR1 SGHAT and CDR2 FQNNGV.

Libraries were constructed by multiplex PCR. TCRdb shows the sequencer as Illumina HiSeq 4000. CDR3 regions were amplified by Arm-PCR with iRepertoire HTBI primers to construct TCR beta libraries. Gel purification was performed on PCR products prior to sequencing. In the authors' own workflow: A total of some 65 TRBV and 14 TRBJ segments were identified across samples and were used for gene usage analysis of CDR3 amino acid clonotypes. COPE and FqMerger were used to merge filtered high-quality paired reads into contigs. BLAST was used to align contigs to IMGT TRBV, TRBD and TRBJ reference genes, with CDR3 defined following IMGT. Highly expanded clones were defined as clonotypes with a frequency above 0.1%. Shannon entropy was used to measure repertoire diversity, and the Gini coefficient was used to measure V-J evenness. Clonotypes shared by more than one individual were considered public. The raw public reads went through TCRdb reprocessing: fastp at Q25, MiXCR clone calling, in-frame beta chains kept. Duplicate CDR3 protein sequences are folded into a single record with the most common DNA and genes. The V and J calls and clone size come from TCRdb's table, not from the authors' own analysis. Present in this sample are almost 450,000 distinct CDR3 sequences, roughly 15% of which were seen just once. Around 11% of the sample belongs to the ten largest clones.

On this clonotype: Its antigen is currently not known. Base qualities are not provided; no much larger clone lies one nucleotide away.

Findings and caveats that apply to the study as a whole: Persistent Graves' disease patients showed lower TCR Shannon entropy and fewer highly expanded clones than newly diagnosed patients, suggesting clonal expansion. A larger number of public clonotypes was shared among persistent patients (2,741) than among newly diagnosed patients (around 880). Persistent disease showed preferential use of TRBV28, TRBJ1-2 and TRBJ2-5, whereas newly diagnosed disease favored TRBV20-1 and TRBJ2-1. Only the TCR beta chain was sequenced and analyzed. As a limitation, the authors acknowledged that the small sample size may reduce accuracy. Peripheral blood alone was examined, since thyroid tissue, which constituted the primary lesion, could not be accessed.

These data were also reused for a study on T cells in Graves' hyperthyroidism and ophthalmopathy. In that second paper, the authors write: A patient counted as having stable Graves' hyperthyroidism if no progression to ophthalmopathy occurred over 18 months of follow-up. Hyperthyroidism patients were newly diagnosed, with disease duration under 2 months, and aged 18 to 65 years. Exclusion was applied to patients with uncontrolled infections, other autoimmune diseases, pregnancy or lactation. Diagnoses were established on the basis of clinical symptoms, serum thyroxine and TRAb, thyroid ultrasound, and orbital computed tomography. The TCR CDR3 was subjected to a first round of RT-PCR using the HTBI primer set and the Qiagen OneStep RT-PCR kit. Most expanded thyroid clonotypes (frequency above 0.001) were also detected in blood, a finding suggesting that blood repertoires may reflect thyroid immune responses. A model built on a 13 V-J signature distinguished ophthalmopathy from stable hyperthyroidism, reaching 87.88% sensitivity and about 81% specificity in cross-validation and 80%/75% in testing. In validation, the model predicted progression to ophthalmopathy with over 65% sensitivity and over 72% specificity, a median of roughly seven months before onset. To identify distinguishing TCR V-J signatures, a discovery cohort of 90 to 100 patients was used, comprising 43 with Graves' ophthalmopathy and some 60 with stable Graves' hyperthyroidism. Prospective prediction of ophthalmopathy was tested in an independent validation cohort consisting of roughly 20 hyperthyroidism patients and some 16 patients who later progressed to ophthalmopathy. The 75 to 100 discovery patients were randomly split 7:3 into training and test sets. Thyroid tissue and blood T-cell repertoires from roughly 6 Graves' hyperthyroidism patients were also compared in the study. After sampling, hyperthyroidism patients received methimazole starting at 30 mg daily, and ophthalmopathy patients received high-dose intravenous methylprednisolone. The libraries were constructed in a second round of multiplex PCR and then size-selected and purified. Sequencing of the libraries was done on an Illumina HiSeq2000 using paired-end 100 bp reads. SOAPnuke was used to process the raw data, removing reads that contained adapters or uncalled bases, had a mean Phred below 15, or lacked an exact match to the constant primer or identifier. High-quality paired reads were merged with COPE v1.2.5, and unique nucleotide sequences were defined as clonotypes. MiTCR v1.1 was used to align the clonotypes against IMGT TRBV, TRBD and TRBJ reference segments. The analysis included only V-J combinations with a frequency above 0.0001, which together covered around 99% of the repertoires. The TCS score was defined as F50 (clonal expansion) divided by E x V (chaos), with BLOSUM62-based TCRdist calculated between CDR3 peptides within each V-J. Welch's t-statistics and random forest reduced some 510 V-J features to 10 to 15, which were used in a naive Bayes classifier (R e1071). Sample size was not statistically predetermined, and blinding of investigators to group allocation was not performed. TCR Vbeta CDR3 sequencing of some 140 peripheral blood samples (approximately 44 ophthalmopathy, 75 or so hyperthyroidism and some 17 progressor patients) is reported in the paper.

The sample in question was peripheral blood mononuclear cells (PBMCs), obtained at new diagnosis, from a patient treated with antithyroid drugs. Recombination connected TRBV11-2 to TRBJ2-1, with TRBD2 identical over 8 junction bases. The source of this sequence is a woman in her twenties or thirties with Graves disease. Donor details come from another sample of the same person, matched by shared clones. For the CDR3, the sequence is CASRPRGGLAGTYNEQFF. The DNA sequence follows: TGTGCCAGCAGACCCCGGGGGGGCCTCGCGGGAACCTACAATGAGCAGTTCTTC.